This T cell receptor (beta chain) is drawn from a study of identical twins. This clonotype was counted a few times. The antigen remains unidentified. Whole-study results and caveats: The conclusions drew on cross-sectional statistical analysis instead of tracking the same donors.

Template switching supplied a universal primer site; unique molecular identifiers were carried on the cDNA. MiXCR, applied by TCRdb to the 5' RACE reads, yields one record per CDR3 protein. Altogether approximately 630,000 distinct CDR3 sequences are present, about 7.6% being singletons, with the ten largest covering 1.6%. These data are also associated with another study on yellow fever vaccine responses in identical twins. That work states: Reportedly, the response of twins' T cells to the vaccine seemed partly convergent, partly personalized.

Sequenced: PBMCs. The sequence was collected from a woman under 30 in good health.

The DNA of the CDR3 is TGCAGTGCTTCCCTCCTAGCGGGGGGAAGCACAGATACGCAGTATTTT. As protein: CSASLLAGGSTDTQYF. The chain carries TRBV20-1 and TRBJ2-3; 11 bases are shared with TRBD2. CDR3 size: 16 residues. The V segment lost 5 bases and the J segment 0 bases; nucleotides outside the gene matches: 7. Germline lookup yields CDR1 DFQATT and CDR2 SNEGSKA (reference sequence).